This passage covers 17 T cell receptor beta chains from one sample sequenced in a study of blood T cell repertoires in COVID-19. Sequencing used immunoSEQ multiplex PCR; TCRdb keeps in-frame clones, though not all of them. This table holds about 110,000 clones, 70% to 80% found once. The sample taken for sequencing was peripheral blood. The receptor source for this set is a human donor with acute or convalescent COVID-19. The donor label of this sample is uncertain.

This chain links TRBV27 with TRBJ1-2; D gene unclear. The length of the CDR3 is 13 residues. Per germline, CDR1 MNHEY and CDR2 SMNVEV (reference sequence). The germline V and J ends were trimmed by 2 bases and 4 bases, with 8 bases remaining between them. The CDR3 region is CASSLTFGYGYTF. CDR3 DNA: TGTGCCAGCAGTTTAACCTTCGGCTATGGCTACACCTTC.

The chain has TRBV18 and TRBJ1-1; D might be TRBD1 (6 bases). Germline V CDR1 and CDR2: KGHSH, LQKENI. V was clipped by 5 bases and J by 1 base, with 8 bases between them. The CDR3 totals 13 residues. The chain's CDR3 is CASSTDRNTEAFF. CDR3 DNA sequence: TGTGCCAGCTCAACGGACAGGAACACTGAAGCTTTCTTT.

The V call is TRBV29-1, the J call TRBJ1-3; D ambiguous. The CDR3 length is 13 residues. Germline CDR1 SQVTM, CDR2 ANQGSEA. V was trimmed by 1 base and J by 4 bases, leaving 8 bases between them. The CDR3 coding sequence is TGCAGCGTTGAAGGACCGGGGGGAAACACCATATATTTT. As protein: CSVEGPGGNTIYF.

The gene calls are TRBV9 and TRBJ1-1; a possible D gene is TRBD1 (5 bases). Trimming pared 3 bases from V and 0 bases from J, leaving 12 bases between. The CDR3 is 15 amino acids. Germline V CDR1 and CDR2: SGDLS, YYNGEE. The CDR3, as DNA: TGTGCCAGCAGCGCACCGGGACTCTTGAACACTGAAGCTTTCTTT. It specifies CASSAPGLLNTEAFF.

The V gene is TRBV5-4, the J gene TRBJ1-1; D is unclear. Germline loops: CDR1 SGHNT, CDR2 YYREEE (reference sequence). Deletions cut 4 bases from V and 0 bases from J, with 4 bases between. This CDR3 contains 12 residues. CDR3 region: CASSLVNTEAFF. Written as DNA, the CDR3 is TGTGCCAGCAGCCTAGTGAACACTGAAGCTTTCTTT. The full variable domain, in which reference TRBV5-4 and TRBJ1-1 provide the parts outside the CDR3, is ETGVTQSPTHLIKTRGQQVTLRCSSQSGHNTVSWYQQALGQGPQFIFQYYREEENGRGNFPPRFSGLQFPNYSSELNVNALELDDSALYLCASSLVNTEAFFGQGTRLTVV.

This chain connects TRBV5-1 to TRBJ1-1; D is ambiguous. From germline, CDR1 is SGHRS and CDR2 YFSETQ. V lost 1 base and J 3 bases, leaving 7 bases between the germline ends. The CDR3 totals 13 residues. The CDR3 region is CASSLSQYTEAFF. The CDR3 nucleotides read TGCGCCAGCAGCTTGTCCCAGTACACTGAAGCTTTCTTT.

This sequence joins TRBV5-5 and TRBJ2-5; D might be TRBD1 (6 bases). Per the germline V gene, CDR1 is SGHKS and CDR2 is YYEKEE (reference sequence). Trimming stripped 4 bases from V and 2 bases from J, with 27 bases between. The CDR3 is 19 amino acids. The CDR3 spells CASSLTPHRQVEGQETQYF. The CDR3 nucleotides are TGTGCCAGCAGCCTTACCCCACATCGACAGGTGGAAGGTCAAGAGACCCAGTACTTC. The full variable domain, completed using reference TRBV5-5 and TRBJ2-5, is DAGVTQSPTHLIKTRGQQVTLRCSPISGHKSVSWYQQVLGQGPQFIFQYYEKEERGRGNFPDRFSARQFPNYSSELNVNALLLGDSALYLCASSLTPHRQVEGQETQYFGPGTRLLVL.

This chain joins TRBV24-1 and TRBJ2-1, with 9 positions matching TRBD1. J lost 0 bases, V lost 4 bases, and 9 bases had no gene match. Per germline, CDR1 KGHDR and CDR2 SFDVKD. The CDR3 consists of 18 residues. Written as DNA, the CDR3 is TGTGCCACCAGTGAGCAACCGGGACAGGGAAGCTCCTACAATGAGCAGTTCTTC. Translation: CATSEQPGQGSSYNEQFF.

This clone was found once. This chain links TRBV12-3 or TRBV12-4 with TRBJ1-1; D gene uncertain. This CDR3 comprises 13 residues. V was trimmed by 2 bases and J by 4 bases, leaving 8 bases between them. CDR3 amino acids: CASSLTRGTEAFF. DNA of the CDR3: TGTGCCAGCAGTTTAACCCGGGGCACTGAAGCTTTCTTT.

The rearrangement links TRBV4-1 to TRBJ1-4; no reliable D call. CDR1 and CDR2 (germline): MGHRA, YSYEKL. There are 15 residues in the CDR3. V was shortened by 4 bases and J by 8 bases, with 17 bases between the two germline ends. The CDR3 protein is CASSRSAGLVEKLFF. Here the CDR3 DNA reads TGCGCCAGCAGCCGGTCAGCGGGGTTGGTGGAAAAACTGTTTTTT.

This rearrangement joins TRBV24-1 to TRBJ2-3; perhaps TRBD2 as D (5 bases). This CDR3 region has 13 residues. Germline CDR1 and CDR2: KGHDR and SFDVKD. Deletions cut 1 base from V and 9 bases from J, with 10 bases between. The CDR3 sequence is CATSDFLANTQYF. For the CDR3, the DNA is TGTGCCACCAGTGATTTCCTAGCAAACACGCAGTATTTT.

The chain has TRBV12-3 or TRBV12-4 and TRBJ2-2, with 8 bases fitting TRBD2. The CDR3 loop spans 12 amino acids. V shed 8 bases, J shed 6 bases, and the junction held 2 bases outside the gene matches. CDR3 protein: CASRGGPGELFF. DNA of the CDR3: TGTGCCAGCCGGGGGGGACCCGGGGAGCTGTTTTTT.

The chain uses TRBV24-1 and TRBJ2-3; D is possibly TRBD2 (5 bases). The CDR3 covers 15 residues. Germline CDR1 reads KGHDR; CDR2 reads SFDVKD. Trimming took 3 bases from V and 3 from J, leaving 12 bases between them. The CDR3 loop is CATSDPGRRTDTQYF. CDR3 DNA: TGTGCCACCAGTGATCCAGGCCGGAGGACAGATACGCAGTATTTT.

The V call is TRBV11-2, the J call TRBJ2-7; a possible D gene is TRBD1 (7 bases). From germline, CDR1 is SGHAT and CDR2 FQNNGV. The CDR3 contains 14 residues. Trimming stripped 3 bases from V and 4 bases from J, with 13 bases between. The CDR3 coding sequence is TGTGCCAGCAGCTTTGGCAGGGGGAGGTACGAGCAGTACTTC. Amino acids: CASSFGRGRYEQYF.

This clone was counted between two and nine times. The V call is TRBV19, the J call TRBJ1-5, with 9 nucleotides matching TRBD1. Germline V gene lookup returns CDR1 LNHDA and CDR2 SQIVND (reference sequence). Trimming removed 5 bases from V and 6 bases from J; junction bases left unmatched: 2. The CDR3 sequence is 13 residues long. CDR3 loop: CASSGTGFQPQHF. The CDR3 DNA reads TGTGCCAGTAGTGGGACAGGGTTTCAGCCCCAGCATTTT.

This clone was found a few times. V gene TRBV28 combines with J gene TRBJ1-2; D gene ambiguous. CDR1 and CDR2 (germline): MDHEN, SYDVKM. V was cut by 6 bases and J by 3 bases, with 8 bases left in between. This CDR3 region has 12 residues. CDR3 sequence (DNA): TGTGCCAGCAGCCTAGGTGACTATGGCTACACCTTC. This codes for CASSLGDYGYTF.

The chain carries TRBV28 and TRBJ1-5; D call uncertain. The CDR3 is 15 residues long. Trimming cost V 2 bases and J 5 bases, with 13 bases left between them. Germline V gene sequence: CDR1 MDHEN, CDR2 SYDVKM. CDR3 bases: TGTGCCAGCAGTTTACCCGACACAACCTATCAGCCCCAGCATTTT. As protein: CASSLPDTTYQPQHF.